The following is a TCR beta chain sequence with its context. This entry belongs to a study of blood T cell repertoires in COVID-19. The wider study: Samples of COVID-19 (acute and convalescent) were obtained from the United States, Italy and Spain. Sources were T cells, B-cell-depleted T cells, or PBMCs; the material itself was cDNA or gDNA.

Study processing details: Estimated nucleated cell counts came from reference gene primer amplification. Libraries were prepared by immunoSEQ multiplex PCR; TCRdb keeps only in-frame clonotypes and omits some of them. That table is the source of V, J and clone size, and D and trimming were worked out from the DNA. The sample comprises about 240,000 clones, 86% of which are singletons, and 3% rests with the top ten. The CDR3 has 11 amino acids. V was cut by 3 bases and J by 2 bases, with 4 bases left in between. Germline assignment: CDR1 SQVTM and CDR2 ANQGSEA. The TCR sequence derives from a woman aged 25 to 45 who had recovered from COVID-19. V and J are TRBV29-1 and TRBJ1-1; D is uncertain. Sequenced: peripheral blood. The CDR3 sequence is CSVEANTEAFF. In DNA, the CDR3 is TGCAGCGTTGAGGCAAACACTGAAGCTTTCTTT. Combining the CDR3 with reference TRBV29-1 and TRBJ1-1 gives the whole variable domain SAVISQKPSRDICQRGTSLTIQCQVDSQVTMMFWYRQQPGQSLTLIATANQGSEATYESGFVIDKFPISRPNLTFSTLTVSNMSPEDSSIYLCSVEANTEAFFGQGTRLTVV.